The 17 T cell receptor beta chains listed next were all sequenced from one sample in a study of T cell changes during pregnancy in multiple sclerosis. Method: immunoSEQ multiplex PCR; TCRdb's copy keeps in-frame clones and lacks some. Here the sample spans 35,000 to 45,000 clones, more than 85% being singletons. Sequenced here: CD4+ T cells from peripheral blood mononuclear cells, sampled after pregnancy. The receptors originated from a female donor in good health, enrolled as a control in a pregnancy study.

The chain links TRBV20-1 to TRBJ2-7; no reliable D call. Germline CDR1 reads DFQATT; CDR2 reads SNEGSKA (reference sequence). This CDR3 spans 11 amino acids. Trimming pared 0 bases from V and 6 bases from J, leaving 6 bases between. The CDR3 DNA is TGCAGTGCTAGAGATAAACTCGAGCAGTACTTC. Translating it yields CSARDKLEQYF.

The rearrangement joins TRBV10-3 to TRBJ2-5; 11 positions match TRBD2. The end of the DNA is better explained by TRBJ2-7, so the J call may be wrong. This CDR3 contains 14 residues. Germline V gene lookup returns CDR1 ENHRY and CDR2 SYGVKD. CDR3 protein: CAIRELAGVHEQYF. DNA for the CDR3: TGTGCCATCAGGGAACTAGCGGGAGTCCACGAGCAGTACTTC.

The rearrangement uses TRBV27 and TRBJ2-3; 7 bases agree with TRBD2. Germline V gene sequence: CDR1 MNHEY, CDR2 SMNVEV (reference sequence). The CDR3 length is 16 residues. V was pared by 6 bases and J by 2 bases, with 11 bases of the junction left unmatched. CDR3 residues: CASRPRVREVTDTQYF. The CDR3 DNA sequence: TGTGCCAGCAGACCAAGGGTCCGGGAGGTCACAGATACGCAGTATTTT.

This clone has only a few counts. The chain employs TRBV2 and TRBJ1-6; D gene unclear. The germline CDR1 and CDR2 sequences are SNHLY and FYNNEI. The germline V and J ends were trimmed by 5 bases and 10 bases, with 12 bases remaining between them. The CDR3 has 13 amino acids. The CDR3 bases are TGTGCCAGCAGTACCACGTTCGGGTCACCCCTCCACTTT. Its translation is CASSTTFGSPLHF.

The V call is TRBV11-2, the J call TRBJ1-2; D is ambiguous. Germline V gene sequence: CDR1 SGHAT, CDR2 FQNNGV. This CDR3 is built from 13 residues. V was clipped by 5 bases and J by 7 bases, with 14 bases between them. The CDR3 DNA reads as TGTGCCAGCAGCCACCCAGGAAAGGTTGGCTACACCTTC. It specifies CASSHPGKVGYTF.

This chain connects TRBV19 to TRBJ1-2; 7 bases are a match to TRBD1. V lost 5 bases to trimming and J lost 3 bases; unmatched junction nucleotides: 6. Per the germline V gene, CDR1 is LNHDA and CDR2 is SQIVND (reference sequence). This CDR3 comprises 14 residues. The CDR3 loop is CASSARGQDYGYTF. The CDR3 bases are TGTGCCAGTAGTGCCCGTGGACAGGACTATGGCTACACCTTC.

The chain couples TRBV29-1 to TRBJ2-7; 8 bases are a match to TRBD2. The germline V gene encodes CDR1 SQVTM and CDR2 ANQGSEA. CDR3 length equals 13 residues. V was pared by 3 bases and J by 2 bases, with 3 bases of the junction left unmatched. The CDR3 loop reads CSVEGLEAYEQYF. CDR3 DNA sequence: TGCAGCGTTGAGGGACTAGAGGCCTACGAGCAGTACTTC.

The genes are TRBV6-4 and TRBJ1-2, with D maybe TRBD1 (5 bases). The CDR3 runs to 15 residues. Germline V gene sequence: CDR1 MRHNA, CDR2 SNTAGT. V was pared by 0 bases and J by 7 bases, with 15 bases between. Here the CDR3 reads CASSDSGRQRGGYTF. Written as DNA, the CDR3 is TGTGCCAGCAGTGACTCCGGACGACAAAGGGGTGGCTACACCTTC.

V usage is TRBV7-9 and J usage is TRBJ2-7, with 11 positions matching TRBD1. V trimming: 5 bases; J trimming: 6 bases; junction bases outside the gene matches: 9. The CDR3 has 15 amino acids. CDR1 SEHNR and CDR2 FQNEAQ come from the germline V gene (reference sequence). This CDR3 reads CASSRRGTGGSEQYF. The CDR3 bases are TGTGCCAGCAGCCGACGGGGGACAGGGGGATCCGAGCAGTACTTC.

CDR3 in amino acids: CASSPGGYSNQPQHF. The CDR3 DNA is TGTGCCAGCTCACCGGGGGGATATAGCAATCAGCCCCAGCATTTT. The chain has TRBV18 and TRBJ1-5; D is perhaps TRBD1 (5 bases). The CDR3 length is 15 residues. V was cut by 3 bases and J by 0 bases, with 9 bases left in between. Germline V lookup: CDR1 KGHSH, CDR2 LQKENI.

This chain links TRBV6-5 with TRBJ1-5, with 7 bases fitting TRBD1. CDR3 length: 15 amino acids. Germline-derived CDR1 and CDR2 are MNHEY and SVGAGI. J lost 4 bases, V lost 6 bases, and 9 bases had no gene match. The CDR3 sequence is CASRAKGQQNQPQHF. As DNA, the CDR3 is TGTGCCAGCAGAGCCAAGGGACAGCAGAATCAGCCCCAGCATTTT.

V gene TRBV2 combines with J gene TRBJ2-5, with 11 bases lining up with TRBD2. CDR1 is SNHLY and CDR2 is FYNNEI in the germline V gene. The CDR3 is 14 amino acids. J was trimmed by 4 bases and V by 8 bases; bases with no gene match: 6. The CDR3 coding sequence is TGTGCCAGCTTCACCGGGACTAGCGGAGAGACCCAGTACTTC. As protein: CASFTGTSGETQYF.

This rearrangement joins TRBV29-1 to TRBJ2-5; 7 bases match TRBD2. CDR1 SQVTM and CDR2 ANQGSEA come from the germline V gene. V shed 4 bases and J 1 base; nucleotides not matched to a gene: 6. The CDR3 covers 14 residues. The CDR3 nucleotides read TGCAGCGTTGGGAGCGGGACTTCCCAAGAGACCCAGTACTTC. It codes for CSVGSGTSQETQYF. The complete variable domain, with remaining parts taken from reference TRBV29-1 and TRBJ2-5, reads SAVISQKPSRDICQRGTSLTIQCQVDSQVTMMFWYRQQPGQSLTLIATANQGSEATYESGFVIDKFPISRPNLTFSTLTVSNMSPEDSSIYLCSVGSGTSQETQYFGPGTRLLVL.

The chain employs TRBV27 and TRBJ2-1; possibly TRBD2 for D (5 bases). Looked up from germline, CDR1 is MNHEY and CDR2 is SMNVEV (reference sequence). The CDR3 runs to 14 residues. V was pared by 5 bases and J by 8 bases, with 16 bases between. The CDR3 loop reads CASSNGVGVDEQFF. For the CDR3, the DNA is TGTGCCAGCAGTAACGGGGTGGGCGTGGATGAGCAGTTCTTC.

The chain combines TRBV5-4 with TRBJ1-2; 10 nucleotides line up with TRBD1. Germline CDR1 and CDR2: SGHNT and YYREEE (reference sequence). The V gene end was trimmed by 1 base and the J gene end by 7 bases; junction bases not matched to a gene: 7. The CDR3 spans 15 residues. This CDR3 is CASSLTGQGIGGYTF. In DNA form, the CDR3 reads TGTGCCAGCAGCTTGACGGGACAGGGGATCGGTGGCTACACCTTC.

The chain recombines TRBV6-4 with TRBJ2-3; 11 positions match TRBD2. CDR1 and CDR2 (germline): MRHNA, SNTAGT. J lost 0 bases, V lost 4 bases, and 3 bases had no gene match. The CDR3 spans 16 residues. CDR3 residues: CASSATSGGSTDTQYF. The CDR3 coding sequence is TGTGCCAGCAGTGCCACTAGCGGGGGCAGCACAGATACGCAGTATTTT.

The J gene is TRBJ2-3, the V gene TRBV6-6, with 8 bases aligning to TRBD2. CDR3 length equals 14 residues. Germline-derived CDR1 and CDR2 are MNHNY and SVGAGI (reference sequence). V was pared by 4 bases and J by 2 bases, with 2 bases of the junction left unmatched. CDR3 nucleotides: TGTGCCAGCAGTTCCGGGGGGGACACAGATACGCAGTATTTT. This gives the protein CASSSGGDTDTQYF.